Listed here are 13 T cell receptor beta chains from one sample, sequenced in a study of shared clonotypes between healthy human individuals. The repertoire was sequenced with immunoSEQ multiplex PCR; TCRdb's copy has only in-frame clones and lacks some. The data contain roughly 2 million clones, more than 90% of them singletons. The sequenced sample was naive CD4+ T cells sorted from blood. The subset here: CD45RA+ positively selected. These TCRs come from a man in his late teens or twenties in good health.

The chain links TRBV4-1 to TRBJ2-2; 8 bases are shared with TRBD1. The CDR3 has 16 amino acids. CDR1 and CDR2 from the germline V gene are MGHRA and YSYEKL. Trimming cost V 4 bases and J 5 bases; bases outside gene matches: 9. In DNA, the CDR3 is TGCGCCAGCAGCCTAACCGGGACAGGTCAGACCGGGGAGCTGTTTTTT. Translated: CASSLTGTGQTGELFF.

The chain is built from TRBV19 and TRBJ1-5, with TRBD1 as a possible D gene (5 bases). Between the trimmed V and J ends, which lost 5 bases and 3 bases, there was a span of 11 bases. This CDR3 contains 14 residues. Germline values: CDR1 LNHDA, CDR2 SQIVND (reference sequence). The CDR3: CASSRGRLNQPQHF. CDR3 bases: TGTGCCAGTAGTCGGGGACGGCTCAATCAGCCCCAGCATTTT.

The chain employs TRBV7-2 and TRBJ2-1; D is uncertain. V lost 2 bases and J 12 bases, leaving 11 bases between the germline ends. Looked up from germline, CDR1 is SGHTA and CDR2 is FQGNSA. The CDR3 has 12 amino acids. The CDR3 loop is CASSLMVYRQFF. For the CDR3, the DNA is TGTGCCAGCAGCTTAATGGTCTATAGGCAGTTCTTC. The full variable domain, rest sourced from reference TRBV7-2 and TRBJ2-1, is GAGVSQSPSNKVTEKGKDVELRCDPISGHTALYWYRQSLGQGLEFLIYFQGNSAPDKSGLPSDRFSAERTGGSVSTLTIQRTQQEDSAVYLCASSLMVYRQFFGPGTRLTVL.

The chain links TRBV6-1 to TRBJ2-2, with D maybe TRBD1 (6 bases). Trimming took 0 bases from V and 9 from J, leaving 11 bases between them. There are 14 residues in the CDR3. Germline lookup yields CDR1 MNHNS and CDR2 SASEGT. CDR3 region: CASSEAQGWRELFF. The CDR3 coding sequence is TGTGCCAGCAGTGAAGCGCAGGGGTGGAGGGAGCTGTTTTTT.

The V and J genes are TRBV7-9 and TRBJ1-1; D is possibly TRBD1 (5 bases). Per the germline V gene, CDR1 is SEHNR and CDR2 is FQNEAQ (reference sequence). The CDR3 loop spans 15 amino acids. Trimming took off 5 bases at V and 2 bases at J, with 15 bases between the two ends. The chain's CDR3 is CASSRGEQRNTEAFF. The CDR3, as DNA: TGTGCCAGCAGCCGGGGCGAGCAAAGAAACACTGAAGCTTTCTTT.

A word on this clone: In the same sample, other DNA sequences code for this CDR3. This chain links TRBV10-3 with TRBJ2-7, with no clear D. Per germline, CDR1 ENHRY and CDR2 SYGVKD. This CDR3 region has 11 residues. V was clipped by 4 bases and J by 2 bases, with 3 bases between them. CDR3 sequence (DNA): TGTGCCATCAGTGGGACCTACGAGCAGTACTTC. Residues: CAISGTYEQYF.

Regarding this clone: This same CDR3 is encoded by further DNA sequences in the sample. The J gene is TRBJ2-2, the V gene TRBV2; perhaps TRBD1 as D (7 bases). CDR1 is SNHLY and CDR2 is FYNNEI in the germline V gene. The CDR3 extends over 14 amino acids. Deletions cut 2 bases from V and 4 bases from J, with 8 bases between. CDR3 residues: CASSEQGGTGELFF. CDR3 in DNA: TGTGCCAGCAGTGAACAGGGGGGCACCGGGGAGCTGTTTTTT. Drawing the rest from reference TRBV2 and TRBJ2-2, the complete variable domain is EPEVTQTPSHQVTQMGQEVILRCVPISNHLYFYWYRQILGQKVEFLVSFYNNEISEKSEIFDDQFSVERPDGSNFTLKIRSTKLEDSAMYFCASSEQGGTGELFFGEGSRLTVL.

The V and J genes are TRBV9 and TRBJ2-2, with a possible D match to TRBD1 (6 bases). Germline CDR1 is SGDLS and CDR2 is YYNGEE. The V end lost 5 bases, the J end lost 1 base, and 15 bases lay between the germline ends. This CDR3 is 16 amino acids long. The CDR3 DNA is TGTGCCAGCAGTCATGTGCGGACAGAGAACACCGGGGAGCTGTTTTTT. It yields the protein CASSHVRTENTGELFF. Filled out from reference TRBV9 and TRBJ2-2, the complete variable domain reads DSGVTQTPKHLITATGQRVTLRCSPRSGDLSVYWYQQSLDQGLQFLIQYYNGEERAKGNILERFSAQQFPDLHSELNLSSLELGDSALYFCASSHVRTENTGELFFGEGSRLTVL.

V gene TRBV4-1 combines with J gene TRBJ2-2; 10 bases agree with TRBD1. V trimming: 4 bases; J trimming: 4 bases; junction bases outside the gene matches: 3. CDR3 length equals 15 residues. Germline V gene lookup returns CDR1 MGHRA and CDR2 YSYEKL. The CDR3 region has the DNA TGCGCCAGCAGCCGCGGACAGGGGGTCACCGGGGAGCTGTTTTTT. Its translation: CASSRGQGVTGELFF.

A note on this clone: A read error may produce the germline difference seen at one junction end. The chain couples TRBV7-7 to TRBJ2-7; tentative D call: TRBD1 (5 bases). The CDR3 extends over 15 amino acids. Germline V CDR1 and CDR2: SSHAT, FNYEAQ (reference sequence). The CDR3 here is CASSPDINQPYEQYF. The CDR3 region has the DNA TGTGCTAGCAGCCCGGACATAAACCAGCCCTACGAGCAGTACTTC.

This chain uses TRBV19 with TRBJ2-5, with TRBD2 matching over 8 bases. This CDR3 has 15 amino acids. The germline gives CDR1 LNHDA, CDR2 SQIVND (reference sequence). The J segment lost 3 bases and the V segment lost 3 bases, leaving 6 bases of the junction unmatched. The CDR3 protein is CASSISSGGEETQYF. The CDR3 DNA is TGTGCCAGTAGTATTTCGAGCGGGGGAGAAGAGACCCAGTACTTC.

V usage is TRBV10-3 and J usage is TRBJ1-4, with D possibly being TRBD1 (6 bases). The CDR3 contains 15 residues. CDR1 ENHRY and CDR2 SYGVKD come from the germline V gene. The V end was cut by 4 bases, the J end by 8 bases, with 17 bases between. The CDR3 protein is CAISGMTGGGEKLFF. The CDR3 region has the DNA TGTGCCATCAGTGGAATGACAGGAGGAGGCGAAAAACTGTTTTTT.

In this sample, this clone turned up once. The chain combines TRBV28 with TRBJ1-2; 10 positions match TRBD1. The CDR3 runs to 16 residues. Trimming took 4 bases from V and 4 from J; bases not matched to a gene: 9. Germline CDR1 reads MDHEN; CDR2 reads SYDVKM. CDR3 sequence (DNA): TGTGCCAGCAGTTCGACCGGGACAGGGGACGTCTATGGCTACACCTTC. It specifies CASSSTGTGDVYGYTF.